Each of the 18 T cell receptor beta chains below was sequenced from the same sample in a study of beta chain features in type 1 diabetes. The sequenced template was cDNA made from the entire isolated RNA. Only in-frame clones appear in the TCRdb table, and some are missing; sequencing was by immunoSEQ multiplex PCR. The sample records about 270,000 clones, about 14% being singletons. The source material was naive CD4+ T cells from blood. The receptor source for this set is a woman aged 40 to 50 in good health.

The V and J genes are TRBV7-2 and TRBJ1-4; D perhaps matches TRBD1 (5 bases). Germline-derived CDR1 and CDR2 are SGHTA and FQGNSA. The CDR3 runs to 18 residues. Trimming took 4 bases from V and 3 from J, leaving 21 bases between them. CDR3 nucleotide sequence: TGTGCCAGCAGCTCCCGACCGGGGGGTCTTCTGGCTAATGAAAAACTGTTTTTT. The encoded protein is CASSSRPGGLLANEKLFF.

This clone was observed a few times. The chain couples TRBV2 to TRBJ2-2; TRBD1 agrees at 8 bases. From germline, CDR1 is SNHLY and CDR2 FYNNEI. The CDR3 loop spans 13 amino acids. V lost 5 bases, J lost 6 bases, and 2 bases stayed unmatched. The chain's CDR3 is CASSLRGPGELFF. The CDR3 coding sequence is TGTGCCAGCAGTCTCAGGGGGCCCGGGGAGCTGTTTTTT. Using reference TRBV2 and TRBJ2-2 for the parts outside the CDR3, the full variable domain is EPEVTQTPSHQVTQMGQEVILRCVPISNHLYFYWYRQILGQKVEFLVSFYNNEISEKSEIFDDQFSVERPDGSNFTLKIRSTKLEDSAMYFCASSLRGPGELFFGEGSRLTVL.

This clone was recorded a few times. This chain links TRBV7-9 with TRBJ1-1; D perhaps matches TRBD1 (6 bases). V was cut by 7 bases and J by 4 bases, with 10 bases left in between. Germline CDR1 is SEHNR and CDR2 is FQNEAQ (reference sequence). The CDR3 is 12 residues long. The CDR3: CASKNRVTEAFF. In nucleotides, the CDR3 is TGTGCCAGCAAAAACAGGGTCACTGAAGCTTTCTTT.

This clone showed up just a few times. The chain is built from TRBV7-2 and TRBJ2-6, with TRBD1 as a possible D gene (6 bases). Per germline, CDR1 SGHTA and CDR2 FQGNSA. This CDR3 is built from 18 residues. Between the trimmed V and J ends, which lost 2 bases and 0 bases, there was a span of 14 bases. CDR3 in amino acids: CASSLHGTSYSGANVLTF. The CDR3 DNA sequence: TGTGCCAGCAGCTTACACGGGACAAGCTACTCTGGGGCCAACGTCCTGACTTTC.

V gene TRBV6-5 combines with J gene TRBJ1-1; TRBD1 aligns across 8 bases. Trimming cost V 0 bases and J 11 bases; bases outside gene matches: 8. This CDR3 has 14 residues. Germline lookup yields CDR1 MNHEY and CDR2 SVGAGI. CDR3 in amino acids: CASSYSQGASSAFF. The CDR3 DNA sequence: TGTGCCAGCAGTTACTCTCAGGGGGCGTCTTCGGCTTTCTTT.

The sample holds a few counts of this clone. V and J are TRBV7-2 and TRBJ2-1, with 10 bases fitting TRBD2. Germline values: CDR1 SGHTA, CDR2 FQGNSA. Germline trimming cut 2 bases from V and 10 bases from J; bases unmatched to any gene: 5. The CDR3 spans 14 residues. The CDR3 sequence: CASSLPTSGVEQFF. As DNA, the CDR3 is TGTGCCAGCAGCTTACCTACTAGCGGGGTGGAGCAGTTCTTC.

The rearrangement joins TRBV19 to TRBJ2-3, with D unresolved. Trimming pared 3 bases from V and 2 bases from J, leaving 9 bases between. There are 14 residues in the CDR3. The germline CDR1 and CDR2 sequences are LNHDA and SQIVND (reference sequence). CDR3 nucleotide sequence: TGTGCCAGTAGTATTGTAGAATCCACAGATACGCAGTATTTT. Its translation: CASSIVESTDTQYF.

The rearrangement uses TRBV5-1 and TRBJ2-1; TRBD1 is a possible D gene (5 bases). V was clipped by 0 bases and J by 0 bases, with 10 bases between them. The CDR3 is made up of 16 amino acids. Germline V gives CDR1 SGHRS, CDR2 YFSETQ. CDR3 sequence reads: CASSLVAGNSYNEQFF. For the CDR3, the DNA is TGCGCCAGCAGCTTGGTGGCAGGGAACTCCTACAATGAGCAGTTCTTC.

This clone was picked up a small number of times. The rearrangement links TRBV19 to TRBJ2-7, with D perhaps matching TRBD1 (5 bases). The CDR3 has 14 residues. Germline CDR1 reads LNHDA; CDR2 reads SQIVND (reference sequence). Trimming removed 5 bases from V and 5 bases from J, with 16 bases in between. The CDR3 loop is CASSLTQGFHEQYF. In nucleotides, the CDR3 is TGTGCCAGTAGTCTCACGCAGGGTTTCCACGAGCAGTACTTC.

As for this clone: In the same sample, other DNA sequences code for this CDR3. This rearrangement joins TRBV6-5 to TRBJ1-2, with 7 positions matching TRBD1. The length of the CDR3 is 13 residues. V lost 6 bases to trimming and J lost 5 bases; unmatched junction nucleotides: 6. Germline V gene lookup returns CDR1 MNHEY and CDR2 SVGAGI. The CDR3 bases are TGTGCCAGCAGACGGGACAGTCCATATGGCTACACCTTC. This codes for CASRRDSPYGYTF.

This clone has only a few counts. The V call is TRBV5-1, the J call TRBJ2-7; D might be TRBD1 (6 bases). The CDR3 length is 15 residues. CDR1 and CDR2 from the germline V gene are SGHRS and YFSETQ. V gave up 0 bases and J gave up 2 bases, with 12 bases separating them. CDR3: CASSLAVQGPYEQYF. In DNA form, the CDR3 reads TGCGCCAGCAGCTTGGCCGTACAGGGACCCTACGAGCAGTACTTC.

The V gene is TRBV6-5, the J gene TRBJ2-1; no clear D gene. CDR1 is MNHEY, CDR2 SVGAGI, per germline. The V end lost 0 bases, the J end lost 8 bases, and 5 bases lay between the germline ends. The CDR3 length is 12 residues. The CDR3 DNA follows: TGTGCCAGCAGTTACTCCGGGTATGAGCAGTTCTTC. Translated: CASSYSGYEQFF.

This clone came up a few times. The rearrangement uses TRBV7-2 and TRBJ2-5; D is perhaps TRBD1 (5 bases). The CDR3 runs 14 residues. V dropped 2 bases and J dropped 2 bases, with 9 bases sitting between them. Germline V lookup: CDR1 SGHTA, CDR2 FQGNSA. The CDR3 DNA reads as TGTGCCAGCAGCTTAAGACAGATACAAGAGACCCAGTACTTC. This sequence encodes CASSLRQIQETQYF. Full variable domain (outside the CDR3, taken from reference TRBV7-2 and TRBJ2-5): GAGVSQSPSNKVTEKGKDVELRCDPISGHTALYWYRQSLGQGLEFLIYFQGNSAPDKSGLPSDRFSAERTGGSVSTLTIQRTQQEDSAVYLCASSLRQIQETQYFGPGTRLLVL.

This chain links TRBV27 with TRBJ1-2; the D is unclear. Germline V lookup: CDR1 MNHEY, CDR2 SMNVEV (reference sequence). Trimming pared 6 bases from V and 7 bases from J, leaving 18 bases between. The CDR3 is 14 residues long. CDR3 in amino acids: CASRAHSGGIGYTF. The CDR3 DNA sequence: TGTGCCAGCAGAGCTCATTCGGGAGGAATTGGCTACACCTTC.

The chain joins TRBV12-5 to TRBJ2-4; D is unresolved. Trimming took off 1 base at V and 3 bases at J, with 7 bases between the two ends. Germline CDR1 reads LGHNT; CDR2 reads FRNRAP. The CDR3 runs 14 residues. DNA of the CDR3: TGTGCTAGTGGTTTGGGTTCAGGCAAAAACATTCAGTACTTC. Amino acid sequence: CASGLGSGKNIQYF.

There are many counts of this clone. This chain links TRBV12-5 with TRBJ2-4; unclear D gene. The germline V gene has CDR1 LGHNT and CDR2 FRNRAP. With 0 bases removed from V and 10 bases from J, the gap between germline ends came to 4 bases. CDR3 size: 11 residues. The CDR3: CASGLVEIQYF. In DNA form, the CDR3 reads TGTGCTAGTGGTTTGGTGGAGATTCAGTACTTC.

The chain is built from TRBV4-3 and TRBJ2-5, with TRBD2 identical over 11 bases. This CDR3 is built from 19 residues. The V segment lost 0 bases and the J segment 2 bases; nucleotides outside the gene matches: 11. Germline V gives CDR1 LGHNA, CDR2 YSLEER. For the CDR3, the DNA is TGCGCCAGCAGCCAAGATGTTTTTCTAGCGGGGGGCACTCAAGAGACCCAGTACTTC. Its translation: CASSQDVFLAGGTQETQYF.

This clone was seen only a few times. CDR3 in amino acids: CASSQWGEETQYF. The CDR3 nucleotides are TGTGCCAGCAGCCAATGGGGGGAAGAGACCCAGTACTTC. V is TRBV7-9 and J is TRBJ2-5; tentative D call: TRBD2 (6 bases). CDR1 is SEHNR, CDR2 FQNEAQ, per germline (reference sequence). V gave up 5 bases and J gave up 3 bases, with 10 bases separating them. CDR3 size: 13 residues.